Listed below are T cell receptor beta chains from one sample, sequenced in a study of CD8+CD57+ T cells in acquired aplastic anemia. TCRdb recomputed calls from the reads with MiXCR, one row per CDR3 protein. The repertoire holds 95,000 to 120,000 distinct CDR3 sequences, with 50% to 65% as singletons. Sequencing input: sorted CD4+, CD8+, or CD8+CD57+ T cells (not recorded which) from PBMCs. These TCRs come from a human donor in good health, serving as a control. The CDR3 runs from the conserved cysteine through the conserved F or W. A D gene is named only where the DNA matches it firmly. The size field is filled for only some rows; it gives once, few, many or a size class.

size: many
J: TRBJ1-6
D: .
V: TRBV6-5
DNA: TGTGCCAGCAGTTACTCTTCCCTTAATTCACCCCTCCACTTT
CDR3: CASSYSSLNSPLHF

size: many
J: TRBJ1-3
D: TRBD1
V: TRBV29-1
DNA: TGCAGCGTTGAAGATGGGTCAGGGGGTGTATCTGGAAACACCATATATTTT
CDR3: CSVEDGSGGVSGNTIYF

size: many
J: TRBJ2-1
D: .
V: TRBV27
DNA: TGTGCCAGCAGTCGGCCCCCCTCGTCCGGGGATGAGCAGTTCTTC
CDR3: CASSRPPSSGDEQFF

size: many
J: TRBJ1-2
D: .
V: TRBV11-2
DNA: TGTGCCAGCAGCTTAGCTTCAGAAAACTATGGCTACACCTTC
CDR3: CASSLASENYGYTF

size: .
J: TRBJ2-7
D: .
V: TRBV20-1
DNA: TGCAGTGCTAGCGGGCAGTTACAGACCTACGAGCAGTACTTC
CDR3: CSASGQLQTYEQYF

size: .
J: TRBJ2-7
D: .
V: TRBV25-1
DNA: TGTGCCAGCAGTGGGGGGGGCAGGGGGTATTACGAGCAGTACTTC
CDR3: CASSGGGRGYYEQYF

size: many
J: TRBJ2-5
D: .
V: TRBV6-1
DNA: TGTGCCAGCAGTGAGCGGGACCAAGAGACCCAGTACTTC
CDR3: CASSERDQETQYF

size: many
J: TRBJ1-5
D: TRBD1
V: TRBV12-3/TRBV12-4
DNA: TGTGCCAGCAAAGGGACAGGGGAACAGCCCCAGCATTTT
CDR3: CASKGTGEQPQHF

size: few
J: TRBJ2-7
D: TRBD1
V: TRBV13
DNA: TGTGCCAGCAGGGGGACAGGGACCTACGAGCAGTACTTC
CDR3: CASRGTGTYEQYF

size: .
J: TRBJ1-2
D: .
V: TRBV25-1
DNA: TGTGCCAGCAGCGTGGAGGGGGGCGTCTTGAATGGCTACACCTTC
CDR3: CASSVEGGVLNGYTF

size: .
J: TRBJ2-5
D: .
V: TRBV7-7
DNA: TGTGCCAGCAGCTTAGGCGGGGAAGAGACCCAGTACTTC
CDR3: CASSLGGEETQYF

size: many
J: TRBJ2-2
D: .
V: TRBV7-3
DNA: TGTGCCAGCAGCTTAGGTGTTGGAGTCACCGGGGAGCTGTTTTTT
CDR3: CASSLGVGVTGELFF

size: .
J: TRBJ2-1
D: TRBD2
V: TRBV10-3
DNA: TGTGCCATCAGTGACCGGTCGGTAGCGGGAAATGAGCAGTTCTTC
CDR3: CAISDRSVAGNEQFF

size: .
J: TRBJ1-6
D: .
V: TRBV9
DNA: TGTGCCAGCAGCAAAAATAATTCACCCCTCCACTTT
CDR3: CASSKNNSPLHF

size: many
J: TRBJ1-1
D: TRBD1
V: TRBV7-6
DNA: TGTGCCAGCAGCTCTACTCGACAGGGAATGAACACTGAAGCTTTCTTT
CDR3: CASSSTRQGMNTEAFF

size: many
J: TRBJ1-1
D: .
V: TRBV29-1
DNA: TGCAGCGTTTCCACTGAAGCTTTCTTT
CDR3: CSVSTEAFF

size: .
J: TRBJ2-7
D: .
V: TRBV2
DNA: TGTGCCAGTAGTGAAGGGGGGGGGGGCTCCTACGAGCAGTACTTC
CDR3: CASSEGGGGSYEQYF

size: .
J: TRBJ2-7
D: .
V: TRBV10-2
DNA: TGCGCCAGCAGTAAGCCCGAAACTTACGAGCAGTACTTC
CDR3: CASSKPETYEQYF

size: .
J: TRBJ2-5
D: TRBD2
V: TRBV4-3
DNA: TGCGCCAGCAGCCACCGTAGCGGGGGTGGGGAGACCCAGTACTTC
CDR3: CASSHRSGGGETQYF

size: .
J: TRBJ2-5
D: .
V: TRBV29-1
DNA: TGCAGCGGCAGGGAACCGGAGACCCAGTACTTC
CDR3: CSGREPETQYF

size: many
J: TRBJ1-1
D: .
V: TRBV6-5
DNA: TGTGCCAGCAGTTATGGCACTGAAGCTTTCTTT
CDR3: CASSYGTEAFF

size: many
J: TRBJ1-1
D: .
V: TRBV19
DNA: TGTGCCAGTAGTAGTTCTTCTTCCAGTATCGCTTTCTTT
CDR3: CASSSSSSSIAFF

size: few
J: TRBJ1-1
D: .
V: TRBV5-1
DNA: TGCGCCAGCAGCACGGGAGAAAGCGCGGCAACTGAAGCTTTCTTT
CDR3: CASSTGESAATEAFF

size: .
J: TRBJ2-1
D: TRBD2
V: TRBV12-3/TRBV12-4
DNA: TGTGCCAGCAGTTTGGTTAGCGGGGGTAACAATGAGCAGTTCTTC
CDR3: CASSLVSGGNNEQFF

size: .
J: TRBJ2-3
D: .
V: TRBV6-5
DNA: TGTGCCAGCAGTTACCAAGGATCCTACACAGATACGCAGTATTTT
CDR3: CASSYQGSYTDTQYF

size: many
J: TRBJ1-1
D: TRBD1
V: TRBV24-1
DNA: TGTGCCACCAGTCGGGACAGTCTCACTGAAGCTTTCTTT
CDR3: CATSRDSLTEAFF

size: .
J: TRBJ2-1
D: .
V: TRBV19
DNA: TGTGCCAGTAGTATCATAGACACTCCAGTTCTCAATGAGCAGTTCTTC
CDR3: CASSIIDTPVLNEQFF

size: .
J: TRBJ1-5
D: .
V: TRBV25-1
DNA: TGTGCCCCAGATAGCAATCAGCCCCAGCATTTT
CDR3: CAPDSNQPQHF

size: .
J: TRBJ2-2
D: TRBD1
V: TRBV20-1
DNA: TGCAGTGCTACGACAGGGCTTACGAACACCGGGGAGCTGTTTTTT
CDR3: CSATTGLTNTGELFF

size: .
J: TRBJ1-2
D: .
V: TRBV5-1
DNA: TGCGCCAGCAGCTTGGATCTCAGGAGTGGCTACACCTTC
CDR3: CASSLDLRSGYTF

size: once
J: TRBJ2-7
D: .
V: TRBV25-1
DNA: TGTGCCAGCAGTGGGACGGACGGATTCTACGAGCAGTACTTC
CDR3: CASSGTDGFYEQYF

size: .
J: TRBJ2-3
D: .
V: TRBV7-9
DNA: TGTGCCAGCAGCCGTAGGGCCCTCACAGATACGCAGTATTTT
CDR3: CASSRRALTDTQYF

size: many
J: TRBJ1-2
D: .
V: TRBV12-3/TRBV12-4
DNA: TGTGCCAGCGGGACGAACTATGGCTACACCTTC
CDR3: CASGTNYGYTF

size: .
J: TRBJ2-2
D: .
V: TRBV20-1
DNA: TGCAGTGCTAGAGATTTTAGGGACACCGGGGAGCTGTTTTTT
CDR3: CSARDFRDTGELFF

size: .
J: TRBJ1-1
D: .
V: TRBV29-1
DNA: TGCAGCGTCCCCGCTGGTGGTGAAGCTTTCTTT
CDR3: CSVPAGGEAFF

size: .
J: TRBJ2-7
D: TRBD1
V: TRBV2
DNA: TGTGCCAGCAGCGAACAGGGACAGTCCTACGAGCAGTACTTC
CDR3: CASSEQGQSYEQYF

size: .
J: TRBJ1-2
D: TRBD1
V: TRBV25-1
DNA: TGTGCCAGCAGTGACCAAGACAGGGGATATGGCTACACCTTC
CDR3: CASSDQDRGYGYTF